This T cell receptor beta chain appears in the sequencing data of a study of cytomegalovirus exposure and HLA in healthy donors. This table comes from immunoSEQ multiplex PCR, and its TCRdb copy is limited to in-frame clones, with some not included. In the table there are almost 65,000 clones, 75% to 90% of which are singletons. Material for sequencing was PBMCs. This clonotype was sampled from a woman between 18 and 30 years old in good health and CMV-seronegative.

CDR3 region: CASSLEGLGNTEAFF. CDR3 DNA: TGCGCCAGCAGCTTGGAGGGGCTGGGGAACACTGAAGCTTTCTTT. The chain combines TRBV5-1 with TRBJ1-1; TRBD1 might be the D (5 bases). Germline V CDR1 and CDR2: SGHRS, YFSETQ. The V and J ends lost 0 bases and 1 base respectively, with 10 bases between them. The CDR3 consists of 15 residues.